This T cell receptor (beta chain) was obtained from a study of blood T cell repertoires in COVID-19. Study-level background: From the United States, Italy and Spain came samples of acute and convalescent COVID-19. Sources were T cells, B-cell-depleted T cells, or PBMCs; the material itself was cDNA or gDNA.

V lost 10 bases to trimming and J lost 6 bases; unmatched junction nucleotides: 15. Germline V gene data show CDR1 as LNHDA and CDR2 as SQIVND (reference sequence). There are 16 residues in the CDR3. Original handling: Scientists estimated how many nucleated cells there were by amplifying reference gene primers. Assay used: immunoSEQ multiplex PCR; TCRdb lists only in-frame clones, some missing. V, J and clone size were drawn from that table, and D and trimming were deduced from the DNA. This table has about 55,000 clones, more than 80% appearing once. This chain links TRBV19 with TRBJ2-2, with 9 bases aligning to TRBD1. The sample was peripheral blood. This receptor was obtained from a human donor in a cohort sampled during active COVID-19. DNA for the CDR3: TGTGCCACGACCACCATAGGGACAGGGTTCGCCGGGGAGCTGTTTTTT. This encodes CATTTIGTGFAGELFF.